What follows are 29 T cell receptor beta chains derived from one specimen sequenced in a study of OX40 agonist ivuxolimab in advanced cancers. Sequencing used immunoSEQ multiplex PCR; TCRdb keeps in-frame clones, though not all of them. Of roughly 48,000 clones listed, 70% to 90% were seen once; the top ten hold around 6.7%. This specimen consisted of CD4+ or CD8+ T cells sorted from blood, obtained in a trial of the OX40 agonist ivuxolimab. These TCRs come from an adult with an advanced solid tumor such as melanoma, head and neck, liver or kidney cancer.

The J gene is TRBJ1-6, the V gene TRBV6-1; D gene uncertain. The CDR3 covers 15 residues. The germline CDR1 and CDR2 sequences are MNHNS and SASEGT. Trimming took off 4 bases at V and 0 bases at J, with 7 bases between the two ends. The CDR3 protein is CASSGPNSYNSPLHF. The DNA for the CDR3 is TGTGCCAGCAGTGGTCCGAACTCCTATAATTCACCCCTCCACTTT.

V and J are TRBV10-3 and TRBJ1-1; D unclear. V was shortened by 3 bases and J by 1 base, with 9 bases between the two germline ends. From germline, CDR1 is ENHRY and CDR2 SYGVKD. The CDR3 spans 14 residues. CDR3 nucleotide sequence: TGTGCCATCAGTGACCCCCGGGGGAACACTGAAGCTTTCTTT. This codes for CAISDPRGNTEAFF.

The chain recombines TRBV4-1 with TRBJ1-2, with 7 bases matching TRBD1. This CDR3 contains 16 residues. V dropped 0 bases and J dropped 3; count of bases not matched to a gene: 7. Germline CDR1 is MGHRA and CDR2 is YSYEKL. CDR3 nucleotide sequence: TGCGCCAGCAGCCAAGATTATACAGGGGTGGACTATGGCTACACCTTC. Residues: CASSQDYTGVDYGYTF.

The chain recombines TRBV6-4 with TRBJ1-6; D gene ambiguous. The CDR3 has 13 amino acids. Germline V gene sequence: CDR1 MRHNA, CDR2 SNTAGT. Trimming took 6 bases from V and 12 from J, leaving 15 bases between them. CDR3 sequence (DNA): TGTGCCAGCAGAAAAGACAATTCAGGACCCCTCCACTTT. Residues: CASRKDNSGPLHF.

The chain carries TRBV19 and TRBJ1-1; 7 bases agree with TRBD1. The V segment lost 5 bases and the J segment 14 bases; nucleotides outside the gene matches: 11. Germline loops: CDR1 LNHDA, CDR2 SQIVND (reference sequence). The CDR3 has 12 residues. In DNA, the CDR3 is TGTGCCAGTAGTGTCCGACAGGGCCGTTGCTTCTTT. It yields the protein CASSVRQGRCFF.

This clone was found once. This sequence joins TRBV29-1 and TRBJ1-1; a weak D match, TRBD1 (6 bases). The CDR3 sequence is 12 residues long. In germline, CDR1 is SQVTM, CDR2 ANQGSEA. With 5 bases removed from V and 1 base from J, the gap between germline ends came to 8 bases. CDR3 DNA sequence: TGCAGCGTTACGGACAGGAACACTGAAGCTTTCTTT. Its translation: CSVTDRNTEAFF.

The chain combines TRBV25-1 with TRBJ2-7; possible D gene TRBD2, 5 bases. Germline CDR1 reads MGHDK; CDR2 reads SYGVNS. There are 13 residues in the CDR3. V was trimmed by 0 bases and J by 3 bases, leaving 6 bases between them. The CDR3 protein is CASSEYRGYEQYF. As DNA, the CDR3 is TGTGCCAGCAGTGAATATCGGGGCTACGAGCAGTACTTC.

This clone has just a few counts. The rearrangement links TRBV19 to TRBJ2-7; D is unclear. The CDR3 spans 13 residues. CDR1 is LNHDA and CDR2 is SQIVND in the germline V gene (reference sequence). V lost 5 bases and J 2 bases, leaving 10 bases between the germline ends. The CDR3 nucleotides read TGTGCCAGTAGTTCGGCAGATACCTACGAGCAGTACTTC. It specifies CASSSADTYEQYF.

This chain links TRBV6-5 with TRBJ2-7, with 7 bases lining up with TRBD1. Looked up from germline, CDR1 is MNHEY and CDR2 is SVGAGI. CDR3 size: 13 residues. The ends lost 6 bases at V and 1 base at J; junction bases unmatched: 3. CDR3 DNA: TGTGCCAGCAGGATGGGACAGTCCTACGAGCAGTACTTC. Its protein is CASRMGQSYEQYF.

The chain has TRBV18 and TRBJ1-3; no clear D gene. The CDR3 is 19 residues long. The V gene lost 6 bases and the J gene lost 0 bases, with 24 bases spanning the gap. Germline V gives CDR1 KGHSH, CDR2 LQKENI. CDR3 sequence reads: CASSYTTPSPEYSGNTIYF. The CDR3 bases are TGTGCCAGCTCCTACACTACTCCCAGTCCTGAATACTCTGGAAACACCATATATTTT.

The rearrangement uses TRBV5-4 and TRBJ1-1; D is unresolved. The germline CDR1 and CDR2 sequences are SGHNT and YYREEE (reference sequence). This CDR3 contains 15 residues. With 4 bases removed from V and 0 bases from J, the gap between germline ends came to 13 bases. CDR3 bases: TGTGCCAGCAGCCATCAAAACCAATTGAACACTGAAGCTTTCTTT. Encoded protein: CASSHQNQLNTEAFF.

The J gene is TRBJ1-3, the V gene TRBV2; TRBD1 matches at 7 bases. Germline CDR1 is SNHLY and CDR2 is FYNNEI. The V and J ends lost 3 bases and 6 bases, in that order; junction bases with no gene match: 2. The CDR3 length is 13 residues. The CDR3 spells CASSDQGENTIYF. The CDR3 DNA follows: TGTGCCAGCAGTGACCAGGGGGAAAACACCATATATTTT.

This chain connects TRBV5-6 to TRBJ2-1, with D perhaps TRBD2 (6 bases). The V end was cut by 3 bases, the J end by 10 bases, with 23 bases between. CDR3 length: 16 residues. Germline-derived CDR1 and CDR2 are SGHDT and YYEEEE. CDR3: CASSSGLHDRTNEQFF. The CDR3 DNA reads TGTGCCAGCAGCTCCGGGCTACACGATCGGACTAACGAGCAGTTCTTC.

The chain links TRBV6-4 to TRBJ2-3, with D maybe TRBD2 (7 bases). Per the germline V gene, CDR1 is MRHNA and CDR2 is SNTAGT. The CDR3 extends over 16 amino acids. Between the trimmed V and J ends, which lost 0 bases and 3 bases, there was a span of 13 bases. Written as DNA, the CDR3 is TGTGCCAGCAGTGACTCGAGAGGGGGGGGTACAGATACGCAGTATTTT. Translation: CASSDSRGGGTDTQYF.

The chain uses TRBV21-1 and TRBJ1-3. TRBV21-1 represents a pseudogene. The CDR3 loop spans 16 amino acids. The CDR3 spells CASSKVAGVSGNTIYF. CDR3 nucleotides: TGTGCCAGCAGCAAAGTAGCAGGAGTCTCTGGAAACACCATATATTTT.

V is TRBV7-2 and J is TRBJ1-4; the match to TRBD1 covers 10 bases. Germline values: CDR1 SGHTA, CDR2 FQGNSA. The length of the CDR3 is 15 residues. Trimming at V came to 5 bases and at J to 5 bases, leaving 5 bases not matched to a gene. This CDR3 reads CASSKDRGRNEKLFF. CDR3 sequence (DNA): TGTGCCAGCAGCAAAGACAGGGGGCGCAATGAAAAACTGTTTTTT.

The chain carries TRBV7-2 and TRBJ1-2; D call uncertain. CDR1 SGHTA and CDR2 FQGNSA come from the germline V gene. V dropped 5 bases and J dropped 8 bases, with 12 bases sitting between them. This CDR3 has 12 amino acids. Here the CDR3 reads CASSASLVGYTF. Written as DNA, the CDR3 is TGTGCCAGCAGCGCCTCATTGGTGGGCTACACCTTC.

The chain has TRBV6-5 and TRBJ2-6; 7 bases line up with TRBD1. CDR3 length: 14 residues. Germline CDR1 reads MNHEY; CDR2 reads SVGAGI. Germline trimming cut 7 bases from V and 2 bases from J; bases unmatched to any gene: 2. The CDR3 region has the DNA TGTGCCAGCAAAACAGGGGCTGGGGCCAACGTCCTGACTTTC. Protein: CASKTGAGANVLTF.

This clone has a single count. CDR3 coding DNA: TGTGCCACGGAGGGACAGCTAAACTATGGCTACACCTTC. Amino acids: CATEGQLNYGYTF. The chain uses TRBV10-3 and TRBJ1-2; TRBD1 matches 7 bases. CDR1 is ENHRY and CDR2 is SYGVKD in the germline V gene. V was clipped by 10 bases and J by 2 bases; unmatched bases: 7. This CDR3 has 13 residues.

The V and J genes are TRBV5-1 and TRBJ2-1; D is undetermined. This CDR3 comprises 15 residues. Deletions cut 1 base from V and 0 bases from J, with 8 bases between. The V gene's germline CDR1 is SGHRS and CDR2 YFSETQ. Written as DNA, the CDR3 is TGCGCCAGCAGCTTGATCGGAAGCTCCTACAATGAGCAGTTCTTC. It specifies CASSLIGSSYNEQFF.

J is TRBJ1-2 and V is TRBV5-1; TRBD1 matches 7 bases. Germline lookup yields CDR1 SGHRS and CDR2 YFSETQ. Trimming removed 0 bases from V and 5 bases from J; junction bases left unmatched: 10. The CDR3 is 16 amino acids. CDR3 in amino acids: CASSLGYRSRGYGYTF. In nucleotides, the CDR3 is TGCGCCAGCAGCTTGGGGTATCGGTCCAGGGGGTATGGCTACACCTTC.

This chain links TRBV12-5 with TRBJ1-1; TRBD1 matches 9 bases. With V trimmed by 4 bases and J by 7 bases, 7 bases remained unmatched. Per the germline V gene, CDR1 is LGHNT and CDR2 is FRNRAP. The CDR3 has 14 residues. The CDR3 nucleotides are TGTGCTAGTGGTTCCCCGGGACAGGGTGTTGAAGCTTTCTTT. It codes for CASGSPGQGVEAFF.

The gene calls are TRBV27 and TRBJ2-1; 9 nucleotides match TRBD1. V dropped 9 bases and J dropped 2; count of bases not matched to a gene: 5. The CDR3 sequence is 14 residues long. Germline CDR1 is MNHEY and CDR2 is SMNVEV (reference sequence). Written as DNA, the CDR3 is TGTGCCAGTACAGGGGGCCTTACCTACAATGAGCAGTTCTTC. Translated, it gives CASTGGLTYNEQFF.

The V and J genes are TRBV6-1 and TRBJ1-1; 9 nucleotides agree with TRBD1. The CDR3 extends over 13 amino acids. Germline V gene sequence: CDR1 MNHNS, CDR2 SASEGT. V shed 6 bases, J shed 8 bases, and the junction held 7 bases outside the gene matches. The CDR3 protein is CASSSGTGLEAFF. The CDR3 coding sequence is TGTGCCAGCAGCTCGGGGACAGGGTTGGAAGCTTTCTTT.

The rearrangement uses TRBV9 and TRBJ1-1; D gene uncertain. In germline, CDR1 is SGDLS, CDR2 YYNGEE. The CDR3 sequence is 17 residues long. Between the trimmed V and J ends, which lost 0 bases and 1 base, there was a span of 16 bases. Written as DNA, the CDR3 is TGTGCCAGCAGCGTAGGGAGAGGGATCTCCTCGAACACTGAAGCTTTCTTT. It is translated as CASSVGRGISSNTEAFF.

V usage is TRBV5-1 and J usage is TRBJ2-1, with D possibly called TRBD1 or TRBD2 (5 bases each). This CDR3 has 13 residues. Trimming pared 2 bases from V and 6 bases from J, leaving 9 bases between. Germline CDR1 and CDR2: SGHRS and YFSETQ. This CDR3 is CASSLPGTNEQFF. As DNA, the CDR3 is TGCGCCAGCAGCTTACCGGGGACCAATGAGCAGTTCTTC.

The V and J genes are TRBV4-1 and TRBJ2-1; 13 bases are shared with TRBD2. In germline, CDR1 is MGHRA, CDR2 YSYEKL. The CDR3 runs 20 residues. With V trimmed by 2 bases and J by 6 bases, 16 bases remained unmatched. The CDR3 DNA reads TGCGCCAGCAGCCAACTGATCCCCAGCCGACTAGCGGGGGGAATCAATGAGCAGTTCTTC. Its translation: CASSQLIPSRLAGGINEQFF.

This clone showed up just once. The chain links TRBV2 to TRBJ1-3; tentatively, D is TRBD1 (6 bases). From germline, CDR1 is SNHLY and CDR2 FYNNEI. The V gene lost 3 bases and the J gene lost 4 bases, with 16 bases spanning the gap. This CDR3 contains 16 residues. In nucleotides, the CDR3 is TGTGCCAGCAGTGAGCTCCGGGGGCCAACAGGAAACACCATATATTTT. It encodes CASSELRGPTGNTIYF. The complete variable domain, with remaining parts taken from reference TRBV2 and TRBJ1-3, reads EPEVTQTPSHQVTQMGQEVILRCVPISNHLYFYWYRQILGQKVEFLVSFYNNEISEKSEIFDDQFSVERPDGSNFTLKIRSTKLEDSAMYFCASSELRGPTGNTIYFGEGSWLTVV.

This chain links TRBV25-1 with TRBJ1-3; D call uncertain. V was trimmed by 6 bases and J by 4 bases, leaving 7 bases between them. This CDR3 comprises 12 residues. Per the germline V gene, CDR1 is MGHDK and CDR2 is SYGVNS. CDR3 nucleotides: TGTGCCAGCAGCGACCCCGGAAACACCATATATTTT. Its translation: CASSDPGNTIYF.